This TCR beta chain was recovered during a study of cytomegalovirus exposure and HLA in healthy donors. Study observations and caveats: The study listed roughly 160 cytomegalovirus-associated TCR beta chains. Across all donors, roughly uniform sequencing depth was an assumption of the presence/absence analyses.

Of note for this clone: As yet, its antigen is unknown.

Amplification used 60 Vbeta primers and 13 Jbeta primers. Sequencing used immunoSEQ multiplex PCR; TCRdb keeps in-frame clones, though not all of them. The sample lists around 55,000 clones, 65% to 80% occurring once. Germline V gene sequence: CDR1 MNHEY, CDR2 SVGAGI. Trimming shortened V by 0 bases and J by 7 bases, and 15 bases separated the two germline ends. This CDR3 is built from 16 residues. This rearrangement joins TRBV6-5 to TRBJ2-2, with D possibly TRBD1 on 6 matching bases. Sequencing was done on a sample of PBMCs. This TCR was recovered from a man aged 35 to 55 in good health and CMV-seropositive. CDR3 in DNA: TGTGCCAGCAGTTACTCCCAGGGGATCTCGGGCGGGGAGCTGTTTTTT. Protein sequence: CASSYSQGISGGELFF.